This T cell receptor beta chain was captured by sequencing in a study of regulatory T cells in long-lasting Graves disease. Assembly of TCR beta libraries relied on iRepertoire HTBI primers together with Arm-PCR of CDR3 regions. In TCRdb, the multiplex PCR reads were re-called with MiXCR into one record per CDR3 protein. The data show about 620,000 distinct CDR3 sequences, about 15% seen once. This clonotype was counted only a few times. The sample's time point: newly diagnosed GD, antithyroid drugs for less than 3 months. PBMCs provided the RNA from which the TCR library was made. This sample was shared with a second study, whose subject was T cells in Graves' hyperthyroidism and ophthalmopathy. This second study notes: Hyperthyroidism patients were newly diagnosed, had disease duration under 2 months, and were aged 18 to 65 years. The HTBI set primed first-round TCR CDR3 RT-PCR.

This sample comprised peripheral blood mononuclear cells (PBMCs), obtained at new diagnosis, from a patient treated with antithyroid drugs. The clonotype was recovered from a woman aged 30 to 39 with Graves disease.

DNA for the CDR3: TGTGCCAGCAGTTACGGGGGAGACATCAATTCACCCCTCCACTTT. The encoded protein is CASSYGGDINSPLHF. The chain recombines TRBV6-2 or TRBV6-3 with TRBJ1-6; TRBD1 might be the D (5 bases). Germline V lookup: CDR1 MNHEY, CDR2 SVGEGT. Trimming removed 2 bases from V and 7 bases from J, with 12 bases in between. The CDR3 covers 15 residues.